The 29 T cell receptor beta chains below were found in one sample sequenced in a study of CD8 T cells in Susac syndrome. Random-hexamer reverse transcription was applied to roughly 0.5 to 1 ug RNA. MiXCR, applied by TCRdb to the immunoSEQ multiplex PCR reads, yields one record per CDR3 protein. The repertoire includes about 200,000 distinct CDR3 sequences, around 90% of them detected once, and approximately 0.09% sits in the top ten. Sequences were obtained from CD4+ T cells from PBMCs. The receptors stem from a human donor with Susac syndrome.

The CDR3 nucleotides are TGCGCCAGCAGCGAAATCAGTTTAGCGGCAAACTTTGGGGCCAACGTCCTGACTTTC. This codes for CASSEISLAANFGANVLTF. The rearrangement links TRBV4-1 to TRBJ2-6; possibly TRBD2 for D (6 bases). The CDR3 contains 19 residues. The germline gives CDR1 MGHRA, CDR2 YSYEKL. V was clipped by 5 bases and J by 3 bases, with 23 bases between them.

This chain links TRBV10-2 with TRBJ1-2; a possible D gene is TRBD1 (6 bases). This CDR3 spans 14 amino acids. Per the germline V gene, CDR1 is WSHSY and CDR2 is SAAADI. V was shortened by 2 bases and J by 9 bases, with 16 bases between the two germline ends. The CDR3 protein is CASSEVGQGQRYTF. In DNA form, the CDR3 reads TGCGCCAGCAGTGAGGTGGGGCAGGGGCAACGCTACACCTTC.

The CDR3 protein is CASSKAFGATSRLAGGSGANVLTF. Written as DNA, the CDR3 is TGTGCCAGCAGCAAAGCTTTCGGGGCAACTTCGCGACTAGCGGGGGGTTCTGGGGCCAACGTCCTGACTTTC. This chain joins TRBV21-1 and TRBJ2-6; the table calls TRBD2, which could not be checked here. TRBV21-1 is noted as a pseudogene. The CDR3 totals 24 residues.

The chain employs TRBV20-1 and TRBJ1-1, with a possible D match to TRBD1 (5 bases). V lost 6 bases and J lost 2, with 16 bases in between. The CDR3 is 14 amino acids. Germline V gene lookup returns CDR1 DFQATT and CDR2 SNEGSKA (reference sequence). The DNA for the CDR3 is TGCAGTGCAAGAATAGGCGGGGGTAACACTGAAGCTTTCTTT. This gives the protein CSARIGGGNTEAFF.

This clonotype came up once. V is TRBV6-5 and J is TRBJ2-1, with D uncertain. Germline CDR1 is MNHEY and CDR2 is SVGAGI. This CDR3 has 14 residues. V was pared by 6 bases and J by 6 bases, with 15 bases between. The CDR3 spells CASSQSTRPNEQFF. DNA for the CDR3: TGTGCCAGCAGCCAGTCCACAAGACCCAATGAGCAGTTCTTC.

This chain joins TRBV12-3 or TRBV12-4 and TRBJ2-1; 13 bases agree with TRBD2. V lost 5 bases to trimming and J lost 10 bases; unmatched junction nucleotides: 8. The CDR3 is 15 residues long. Here the CDR3 reads CASSTRTSGRGEQFF. The DNA for the CDR3 is TGTGCCAGCAGTACAAGGACTAGCGGGAGAGGGGAGCAGTTCTTC.

This chain connects TRBV15 to TRBJ1-5, with D unclear. This CDR3 contains 15 residues. Between the trimmed V and J ends, which lost 0 bases and 1 base, there was a span of 7 bases. Germline V gene lookup returns CDR1 LNHNV and CDR2 YYDKDF (reference sequence). CDR3 bases: TGTGCCACCAGCAGAGATGCCGTCAGCAATCAGCCCCAGCATTTT. Its protein product is CATSRDAVSNQPQHF.

The chain joins TRBV12-3 or TRBV12-4 to TRBJ1-4; D may be TRBD1 (6 bases). Trimming took 5 bases from V and 7 from J, leaving 11 bases between them. The CDR3 has 13 residues. CDR3 in DNA: TGTGCCAGCAGTACACAGGGTGGTGAAAAACTGTTTTTT. Translation: CASSTQGGEKLFF.

The chain links TRBV18 to TRBJ2-7, with TRBD1 matching 9 bases. CDR1 and CDR2 (germline): KGHSH, LQKENI. Trimming took 6 bases from V and 5 from J; bases not matched to a gene: 8. The CDR3 length is 14 residues. CDR3 residues: CASSAQGARDEQYF. CDR3 nucleotide sequence: TGTGCCAGCTCTGCACAGGGGGCCAGAGACGAGCAGTACTTC.

The genes are TRBV5-4 and TRBJ2-5; D gene ambiguous. The CDR3 has 15 residues. Trimming took 0 bases from V and 5 from J, leaving 14 bases between them. Germline assignment: CDR1 SGHNT and CDR2 YYREEE (reference sequence). Here the CDR3 reads CASSLGNVQRETQYF. The CDR3 DNA reads as TGTGCCAGCAGCTTGGGGAACGTTCAGAGGGAGACCCAGTACTTC.

CDR3 region: CASRRRVETEAFF. CDR3 DNA sequence: TGTGCCAGCAGACGTAGGGTGGAGACTGAAGCTTTCTTT. This sequence joins TRBV25-1 and TRBJ1-1; no definite D call. The germline V and J ends were trimmed by 6 bases and 5 bases, with 13 bases remaining between them. The germline CDR1 and CDR2 sequences are MGHDK and SYGVNS. The CDR3 sequence is 13 residues long.

The chain links TRBV12-3 or TRBV12-4 to TRBJ2-3; D ambiguous. The CDR3 consists of 12 residues. Trimming cost V 3 bases and J 5 bases, with 6 bases left between them. This CDR3 is CASSLGIDTQYF. CDR3 coding DNA: TGTGCCAGCAGTTTGGGTATAGATACGCAGTATTTT.

The V and J genes are TRBV7-9 and TRBJ2-1; 8 nucleotides line up with TRBD1. Germline CDR1 and CDR2: SEHNR and FQNEAQ (reference sequence). Losses at the gene ends were 0 bases for V and 7 bases for J; bases not matched to a gene: 11. This CDR3 comprises 17 residues. CDR3 coding DNA: TGTGCCAGCAGCTTAGCGCCTACAGGGGGGAATGGGAATGAGCAGTTCTTC. Protein: CASSLAPTGGNGNEQFF.

The rearrangement joins TRBV12-3 or TRBV12-4 to TRBJ2-3, with D possibly TRBD2 on 6 matching bases. Trimming removed 8 bases from V and 2 bases from J, with 17 bases in between. CDR3 length: 15 residues. CDR3 DNA sequence: TGTGCCAGCGCCCCCCGACTAGACCACACAGATACGCAGTATTTT. Translating it yields CASAPRLDHTDTQYF.

This chain joins TRBV4-1 and TRBJ2-3; D call uncertain. Germline V lookup: CDR1 MGHRA, CDR2 YSYEKL. This CDR3 spans 15 amino acids. V was shortened by 0 bases and J by 2 bases, with 9 bases between the two germline ends. CDR3 nucleotide sequence: TGCGCCAGCAGCCAAGAACAACAGTACACAGATACGCAGTATTTT. Translating it yields CASSQEQQYTDTQYF.

This clonotype was observed once. The rearrangement joins TRBV6-5 to TRBJ2-1, with 13 bases identical to TRBD2. V dropped 6 bases and J dropped 9; count of bases not matched to a gene: 8. CDR3 length: 15 residues. Per the germline V gene, CDR1 is MNHEY and CDR2 is SVGAGI. Here the CDR3 DNA reads TGTGCCAGCAGGTCACTAGCGGGGGGGCAGATTGAGCAGTTCTTC. It specifies CASRSLAGGQIEQFF.

The rearrangement joins TRBV27 to TRBJ1-2; D is ambiguous. The CDR3 is made up of 13 amino acids. V was trimmed by 5 bases and J by 8 bases, leaving 15 bases between them. The germline V gene has CDR1 MNHEY and CDR2 SMNVEV (reference sequence). CDR3 nucleotide sequence: TGTGCCAGCAGTAGAGCGGGAGTCGGGGGCTACACCTTC. Protein product: CASSRAGVGGYTF.

The chain joins TRBV6-5 to TRBJ1-1; D might be TRBD1 (5 bases). CDR1 is MNHEY, CDR2 SVGAGI, per germline. With 0 bases removed from V and 3 bases from J, the gap between germline ends came to 14 bases. The CDR3 is made up of 16 amino acids. The CDR3 is CASSYSARGWDTEAFF. In DNA form, the CDR3 reads TGTGCCAGCAGTTACTCCGCGCGGGGGTGGGACACTGAAGCTTTCTTT.

The chain recombines TRBV10-2 with TRBJ2-1; 12 nucleotides agree with TRBD2. The ends lost 6 bases at V and 15 bases at J; junction bases unmatched: 12. CDR3 length equals 14 residues. CDR1 is WSHSY and CDR2 is SAAADI in the germline V gene. As DNA, the CDR3 is TGCGCCAGCAGCTTGACTAGCGGGAGTACCGATTCGTTCTTC. Protein: CASSLTSGSTDSFF.

The chain combines TRBV18 with TRBJ1-2; 7 positions match TRBD1. The CDR3 has 13 residues. Germline trimming cut 6 bases from V and 12 bases from J; bases unmatched to any gene: 13. CDR1 and CDR2 from the germline V gene are KGHSH and LQKENI. The CDR3 bases are TGTGCCAGCTCCCCAGACAGGGTTCGGAGTGACACCTTC. This codes for CASSPDRVRSDTF.

The V gene is TRBV30, the J gene TRBJ2-3, with 8 nucleotides matching TRBD2. Germline V gives CDR1 GTSNPN, CDR2 SVGIG (reference sequence). The junction had 5 bases not matched to a gene; V was cut back by 3 bases and J by 0 bases. The CDR3 has 15 residues. CDR3 in amino acids: CAWRYGGASTDTQYF. Written as DNA, the CDR3 is TGTGCCTGGAGATACGGGGGGGCTAGCACAGATACGCAGTATTTT.

The genes are TRBV5-1 and TRBJ1-6; TRBD1 matches at 8 bases. V lost 3 bases and J lost 9; bases outside the gene matches: 8. The CDR3 has 15 residues. CDR1 SGHRS and CDR2 YFSETQ come from the germline V gene. The CDR3 bases are TGCGCCAGCAGCTACGCGACAGGGGAAGGTTCACCCCTCCACTTT. The encoded protein is CASSYATGEGSPLHF.

This sequence joins TRBV6-6 and TRBJ1-6; 7 bases line up with TRBD1. The CDR3 spans 16 residues. The ends lost 5 bases at V and 7 bases at J; junction bases unmatched: 11. Per the germline V gene, CDR1 is MNHNY and CDR2 is SVGAGI (reference sequence). CDR3 in DNA: TGTGCCAGCAGTCTTTACACAGGGGTGGGCAATTCACCCCTCCACTTT. As protein: CASSLYTGVGNSPLHF.

This sequence joins TRBV24-1 and TRBJ2-6, with 9 bases aligning to TRBD1. The V and J ends lost 3 bases and 0 bases, in that order; junction bases with no gene match: 5. The germline gives CDR1 KGHDR, CDR2 SFDVKD. The CDR3 is made up of 18 amino acids. This CDR3 is CATSDEGTGLSGANVLTF. In DNA, the CDR3 is TGTGCCACCAGTGATGAAGGGACAGGGCTCTCTGGGGCCAACGTCCTGACTTTC.

The chain employs TRBV20-1 and TRBJ2-7; TRBD2 matches at 11 bases. Germline-derived CDR1 and CDR2 are DFQATT and SNEGSKA (reference sequence). J was trimmed by 2 bases and V by 5 bases; bases with no gene match: 5. The CDR3 has 14 amino acids. For the CDR3, the DNA is TGCAGTGCTGCTAGCGGGGGGAATACCTACGAGCAGTACTTC. Amino acid sequence: CSAASGGNTYEQYF.

This chain's CDR3 is CSARILAETYEQYF. The CDR3 nucleotides are TGCAGTGCTAGAATTCTAGCGGAAACCTACGAGCAGTACTTC. The genes are TRBV20-1 and TRBJ2-7; TRBD2 aligns across 7 bases. CDR1 and CDR2 (germline): DFQATT, SNEGSKA (reference sequence). The length of the CDR3 is 14 residues. V lost 2 bases, J lost 2 bases, and 6 bases stayed unmatched.

The chain employs TRBV6-5 and TRBJ1-2, with unresolved D. This CDR3 is 15 amino acids long. The ends were cut back, 1 base at V and 1 base at J, with 10 bases in the middle. Germline V gene data show CDR1 as MNHEY and CDR2 as SVGAGI. In DNA, the CDR3 is TGTGCCAGCAGTTACTTGGGTCTTTATAACTATGGCTACACCTTC. This encodes CASSYLGLYNYGYTF.

This clonotype was seen more than once but under ten times. V gene TRBV12-3 or TRBV12-4 combines with J gene TRBJ2-1; 7 positions match TRBD2. This CDR3 contains 11 residues. Trimming took 6 bases from V and 8 from J; bases not matched to a gene: 1. Here the CDR3 reads CASSAGDEQFF. The CDR3 bases are TGTGCCAGCAGCGCGGGAGATGAGCAGTTCTTC.

V usage is TRBV2 and J usage is TRBJ2-6; D gene uncertain. V was pared by 1 base and J by 0 bases, with 13 bases between. The V gene's germline CDR1 is SNHLY and CDR2 FYNNEI. The CDR3 has 18 residues. The CDR3 region is CASSEGPRIHSGANVLTF. For the CDR3, the DNA is TGTGCCAGCAGTGAAGGGCCAAGGATACACTCTGGGGCCAACGTCCTGACTTTC.